Included here is one T cell receptor (beta chain) sequence, with context. The antigen remains unidentified. This specimen belongs to a study of graft-versus-host responses after intestinal transplantation. For the study at large: Following induction with anti-thymocyte globulin, all recipients were given tacrolimus and steroids for around three years.

Using immunoSEQ multiplex PCR, the repertoire was profiled, and TCRdb retains in-frame clones only, with some absent. Of tens of thousands of clones in the sample, 85% to 95% were seen once. Germline loops: CDR1 MGHRA, CDR2 YSYEKL. With 0 bases clipped from V and 2 bases from J, the junction kept 2 bases outside the gene matches. The CDR3 extends over 15 amino acids. Overall study findings and caveats: In patients with graft-donor T cell macrochimerism, allograft graft-versus-host to host-versus-graft clonal ratios were high. Association was observed between peak circulating GvH clone levels and early post-transplant HvG declines. GvH clones surfaced in recipient marrow, some emerging earlier in ileum or blood.

The origin of this receptor is a human donor who was the organ donor for an intestinal transplant. The sample consisted of unstimulated CD8+ T cells sorted from spleen or lymph node cells, taken before transplant. The chain recombines TRBV4-1 with TRBJ1-2, with TRBD1 matching over 8 bases. The CDR3 nucleotides are TGCGCCAGCAGCCAAGACAGGGGGCAGAACTATGGCTACACCTTC. This gives the protein CASSQDRGQNYGYTF.